These 13 T cell receptor beta chains were sequenced from one sample in a study of CD8+CD57+ T cells in acquired aplastic anemia. CDR3 and TCR beta VDJ profiling relied on a genomic DNA template. MiXCR was run by TCRdb on the reads, yielding one entry per CDR3 protein. The data contain roughly 180,000 distinct CDR3 sequences, 35% to 50% of them seen just once; the ten biggest clones take up under 3.5%. The sample taken for sequencing was sorted CD4+, CD8+, or CD8+CD57+ T cells (not recorded which) from PBMCs. Receptor source: a human donor in good health.

This clonotype showed up many times. The chain carries TRBV10-3 and TRBJ2-7; no clear D gene. The CDR3 totals 13 residues. V was pared by 1 base and J by 1 base, with 5 bases between. In germline, CDR1 is ENHRY, CDR2 SYGVKD. The CDR3 DNA reads as TGTGCCATCAGTGAGTGGCAGTCCTACGAGCAGTACTTC. Translation gives CAISEWQSYEQYF.

This clonotype occurred many times. One end of the junction is discordant with germline, which a read error may explain. The chain recombines TRBV7-9 with TRBJ2-2; D is unclear. CDR1 SEHNR and CDR2 FQNEAQ come from the germline V gene (reference sequence). The CDR3 sequence is 15 residues long. CDR3 region: CASSFLGAKTGELFF. The CDR3 region has the DNA TGTGCCAGCAGCTTCTTGGGCGCGAAGACCGGGGAGCTGTTTTTT.

In this sample, this clonotype turned up a few times. The CDR3: CATPPRREGYGYTF. The CDR3 DNA follows: TGTGCCACCCCACCCAGGAGGGAGGGCTATGGCTACACCTTC. The chain combines TRBV24-1 with TRBJ1-2, with D unresolved. The CDR3 covers 14 residues. The germline V and J ends were trimmed by 9 bases and 4 bases, with 17 bases remaining between them. Germline V gene lookup returns CDR1 KGHDR and CDR2 SFDVKD.

This clonotype came up many times. The V call is TRBV20-1, the J call TRBJ2-3; 8 bases agree with TRBD2. Germline CDR1 DFQATT, CDR2 SNEGSKA (reference sequence). The CDR3 sequence is 12 residues long. The V and J ends lost 6 bases and 2 bases, in that order; junction bases with no gene match: 1. As DNA, the CDR3 is TGCAGTGCCGGGAGGGCCACAGATACGCAGTATTTT. This translates into CSAGRATDTQYF.

The rearrangement joins TRBV29-1 to TRBJ1-2; 9 nucleotides match TRBD1. Trimming removed 4 bases from V and 5 bases from J; junction bases left unmatched: 5. CDR1 SQVTM and CDR2 ANQGSEA come from the germline V gene. The CDR3 spans 13 residues. The CDR3 is CSVVTGTGYGYTF. As DNA, the CDR3 is TGCAGCGTTGTAACCGGGACAGGGTATGGCTACACCTTC.

The CDR3 loop is CSVEDQQASTDTQYF. As DNA, the CDR3 is TGCAGCGTTGAAGATCAACAGGCTAGCACAGATACGCAGTATTTT. The chain is built from TRBV29-1 and TRBJ2-3; tentatively, D is TRBD1 (5 bases). Trimming removed 0 bases at V and 0 bases at J, with 10 bases between. This CDR3 is built from 15 residues. The germline V gene has CDR1 SQVTM and CDR2 ANQGSEA.

The sample holds many counts of this clonotype. The chain joins TRBV20-1 to TRBJ2-1; 12 positions match TRBD2. V gave up 0 bases and J gave up 4 bases; unmatched junction bases: 7. Germline lookup yields CDR1 DFQATT and CDR2 SNEGSKA (reference sequence). This CDR3 spans 17 amino acids. The CDR3 loop is CSAREASGRALYNEQFF. The CDR3 region has the DNA TGCAGTGCTAGAGAGGCTAGCGGGAGGGCTCTATACAATGAGCAGTTCTTC.

This clonotype appeared a few times. The rearrangement links TRBV4-2 to TRBJ2-7, with D possibly matching TRBD2 (5 bases). V was trimmed by 4 bases and J by 6 bases, leaving 25 bases between them. Germline assignment: CDR1 LGHNA and CDR2 YNFKEQ. CDR3 length: 17 residues. The CDR3 DNA reads TGTGCCAGCAGCCCAGAATTAGCGAGGGTTAGTTTATGCGAGCAGTACTTC. It is translated as CASSPELARVSLCEQYF.

The chain couples TRBV9 to TRBJ2-7; perhaps TRBD2 as D (7 bases). Trimming left V 4 bases short and J 5 bases short, with 13 bases between. This CDR3 comprises 13 residues. The germline gives CDR1 SGDLS, CDR2 YYNGEE. CDR3 coding DNA: TGTGCCAGCAGCCAGGGGAGGGGGGACGAGCAGTACTTC. The encoded protein is CASSQGRGDEQYF.

This clonotype showed up many times. The chain employs TRBV12-3 or TRBV12-4 and TRBJ2-3; D remains ambiguous. V lost 6 bases and J 0 bases, leaving 13 bases between the germline ends. This CDR3 has 15 residues. Here the CDR3 DNA reads TGTGCCAGCAGCGCGGTCGATATCAGCACAGATACGCAGTATTTT. It is translated as CASSAVDISTDTQYF.

The gene calls are TRBV20-1 and TRBJ2-5; TRBD1 aligns across 8 bases. Germline-derived CDR1 and CDR2 are DFQATT and SNEGSKA (reference sequence). CDR3 length: 14 amino acids. J lost 4 bases, V lost 0 bases, and 4 bases had no gene match. CDR3 in DNA: TGCAGTGCTAGAGAATCCGGGACAGGAGAGACCCAGTACTTC. Protein product: CSARESGTGETQYF.

This clonotype was found a few times. The CDR3 loop reads CAWSPWTGSYEQYF. DNA of the CDR3: TGTGCCTGGAGTCCCTGGACCGGTAGCTACGAGCAGTACTTC. The chain recombines TRBV30 with TRBJ2-7, with D unclear. The CDR3 is 14 amino acids. The V gene's germline CDR1 is GTSNPN and CDR2 SVGIG (reference sequence). The V gene lost 2 bases and the J gene lost 3 bases, with 14 bases spanning the gap.

This chain connects TRBV5-6 to TRBJ2-1, with 12 bases lining up with TRBD2. Germline values: CDR1 SGHDT, CDR2 YYEEEE. V gave up 0 bases and J gave up 8 bases; unmatched junction bases: 15. This CDR3 contains 19 residues. The chain's CDR3 is CASSLVGWTSGDLRDEQFF. Written as DNA, the CDR3 is TGTGCCAGCAGCTTGGTAGGTTGGACTAGCGGGGACCTGCGGGATGAGCAGTTCTTC. The full variable domain, completed using reference TRBV5-6 and TRBJ2-1, is DAGVTQSPTHLIKTRGQQVTLRCSPKSGHDTVSWYQQALGQGPQFIFQYYEEEERQRGNFPDRFSGHQFPNYSSELNVNALLLGDSALYLCASSLVGWTSGDLRDEQFFGPGTRLTVL.